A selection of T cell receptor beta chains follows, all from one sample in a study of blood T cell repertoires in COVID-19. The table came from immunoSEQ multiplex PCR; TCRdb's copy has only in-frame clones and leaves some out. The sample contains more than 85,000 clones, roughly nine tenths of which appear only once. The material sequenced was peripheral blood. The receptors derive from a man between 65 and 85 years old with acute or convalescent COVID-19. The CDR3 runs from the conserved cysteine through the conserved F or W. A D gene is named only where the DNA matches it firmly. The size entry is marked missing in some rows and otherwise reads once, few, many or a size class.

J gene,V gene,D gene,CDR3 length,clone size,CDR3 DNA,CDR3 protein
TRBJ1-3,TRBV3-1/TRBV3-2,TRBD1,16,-,TGTGCCAGCAGCCAAGTCGGGACAGGGCCTGGAAACACCATATATTTT,CASSQVGTGPGNTIYF
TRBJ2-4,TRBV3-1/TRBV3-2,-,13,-,TGTGCCAGCAGCCAAGGACAGAAAAACATTCAGTACTTC,CASSQGQKNIQYF
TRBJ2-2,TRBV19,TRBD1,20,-,TGTGCCAGTACCCCTTCCGGAATTGGGACAGGGGGCCTTTTCGGCGGGGAGCTGTTTTTT,CASTPSGIGTGGLFGGELFF
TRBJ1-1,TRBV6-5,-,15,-,TGTGCCAGCAGGCCCCCGGGTGGGACATCCGGGGAAGCTTTCTTT,CASRPPGGTSGEAFF
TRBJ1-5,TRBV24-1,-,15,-,TGTGCCACCAGTGATGGGAGATATAGCAATCAGCCCCAGCATTTT,CATSDGRYSNQPQHF
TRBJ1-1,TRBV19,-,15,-,TGTGCCAGTAGTATAGCGGCAGGGGCAGGGACTGAAGCTTTCTTT,CASSIAAGAGTEAFF
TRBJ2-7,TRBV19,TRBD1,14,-,TGTGCCACCAAGCGGACAGGGGAGCCCTACGAGCAGTACTTC,CATKRTGEPYEQYF
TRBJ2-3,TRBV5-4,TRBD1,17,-,TGTGCCAGCAGCATACAAACGGGACAGGGGTTCGCAGATACGCAGTATTTT,CASSIQTGQGFADTQYF
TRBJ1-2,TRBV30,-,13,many,TGTGCCTGGATGCGAGACAGACCTTATGGCTACACCTTC,CAWMRDRPYGYTF
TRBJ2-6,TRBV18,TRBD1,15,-,TGTGCCAGCTCTCGGGACAGCTCTGGGGCCAACGTCCTGACTTTC,CASSRDSSGANVLTF
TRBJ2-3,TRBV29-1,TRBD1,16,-,TGCAGCGCAGTCCCGGGACAGGGGACTGGCACAGATACGCAGTATTTT,CSAVPGQGTGTDTQYF
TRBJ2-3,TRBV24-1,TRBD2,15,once,TGTGCCACCAGTGATCCGGGGGGGTCGGGAGATACGCAGTATTTT,CATSDPGGSGDTQYF
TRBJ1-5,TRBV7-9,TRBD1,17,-,TGTGCCAGCAGCTTAGTGCGTGGTCAGGGGGCAGGCCAGCCCCAGCATTTT,CASSLVRGQGAGQPQHF